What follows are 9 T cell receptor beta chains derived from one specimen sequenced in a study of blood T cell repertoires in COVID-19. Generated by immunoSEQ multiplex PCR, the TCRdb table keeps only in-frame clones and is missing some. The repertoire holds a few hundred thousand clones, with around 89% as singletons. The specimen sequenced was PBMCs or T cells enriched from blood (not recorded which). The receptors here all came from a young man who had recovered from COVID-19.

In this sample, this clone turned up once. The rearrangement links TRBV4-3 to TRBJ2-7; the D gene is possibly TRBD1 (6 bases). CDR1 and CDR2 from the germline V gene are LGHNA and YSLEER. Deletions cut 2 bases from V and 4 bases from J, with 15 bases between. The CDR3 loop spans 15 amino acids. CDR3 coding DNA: TGCGCCAGCAGCCAACAGGACAGCGCGGCGTACGAGCAGTACTTC. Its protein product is CASSQQDSAAYEQYF.

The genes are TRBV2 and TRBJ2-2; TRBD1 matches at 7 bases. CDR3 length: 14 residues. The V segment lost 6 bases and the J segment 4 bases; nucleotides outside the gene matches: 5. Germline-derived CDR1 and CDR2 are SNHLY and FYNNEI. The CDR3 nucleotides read TGTGCCAGCAGCGGGGACAGTGCCACCGGGGAGCTGTTTTTT. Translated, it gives CASSGDSATGELFF. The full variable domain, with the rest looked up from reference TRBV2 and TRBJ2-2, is EPEVTQTPSHQVTQMGQEVILRCVPISNHLYFYWYRQILGQKVEFLVSFYNNEISEKSEIFDDQFSVERPDGSNFTLKIRSTKLEDSAMYFCASSGDSATGELFFGEGSRLTVL.

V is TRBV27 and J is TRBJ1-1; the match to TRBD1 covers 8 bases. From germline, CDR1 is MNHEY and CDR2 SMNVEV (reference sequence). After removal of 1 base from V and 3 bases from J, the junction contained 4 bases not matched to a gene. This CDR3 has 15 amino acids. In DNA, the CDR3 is TGTGCCAGCAGTTTATTCAGGGGGCGAGACACTGAAGCTTTCTTT. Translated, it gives CASSLFRGRDTEAFF.

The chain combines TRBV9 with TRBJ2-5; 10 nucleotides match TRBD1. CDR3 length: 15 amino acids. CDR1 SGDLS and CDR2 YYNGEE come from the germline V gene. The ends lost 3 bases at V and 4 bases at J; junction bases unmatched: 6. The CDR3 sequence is CASSGSGTGVETQYF. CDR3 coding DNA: TGTGCCAGCAGCGGTTCCGGGACAGGGGTAGAGACCCAGTACTTC.

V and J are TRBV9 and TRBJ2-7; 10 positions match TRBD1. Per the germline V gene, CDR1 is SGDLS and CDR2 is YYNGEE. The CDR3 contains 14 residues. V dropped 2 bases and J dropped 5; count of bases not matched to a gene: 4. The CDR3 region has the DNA TGTGCCAGCAGCGTCGGGACAGGGGACCACGAGCAGTACTTC. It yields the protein CASSVGTGDHEQYF.

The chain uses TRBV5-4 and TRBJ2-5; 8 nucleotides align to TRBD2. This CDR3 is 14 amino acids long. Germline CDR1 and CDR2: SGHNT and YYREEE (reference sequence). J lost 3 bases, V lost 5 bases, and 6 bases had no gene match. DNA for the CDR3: TGTGCCAGCAGATTGTTACTAGCGGAAGAGACCCAGTACTTC. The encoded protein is CASRLLLAEETQYF.

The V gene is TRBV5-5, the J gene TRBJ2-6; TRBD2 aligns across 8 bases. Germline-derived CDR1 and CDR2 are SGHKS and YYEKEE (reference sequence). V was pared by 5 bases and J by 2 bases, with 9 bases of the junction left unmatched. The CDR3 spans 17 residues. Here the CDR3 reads CASREDGGEAGANVLTF. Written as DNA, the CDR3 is TGTGCCAGCAGAGAGGACGGGGGGGAAGCTGGGGCCAACGTCCTGACTTTC.

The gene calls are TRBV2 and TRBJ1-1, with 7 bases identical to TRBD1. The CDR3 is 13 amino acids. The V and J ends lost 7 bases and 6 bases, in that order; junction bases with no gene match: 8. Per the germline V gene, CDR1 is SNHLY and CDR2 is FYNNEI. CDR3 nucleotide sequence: TGTGCCAGCACCCTATTGACAGGGCCTGAAGCTTTCTTT. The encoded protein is CASTLLTGPEAFF.

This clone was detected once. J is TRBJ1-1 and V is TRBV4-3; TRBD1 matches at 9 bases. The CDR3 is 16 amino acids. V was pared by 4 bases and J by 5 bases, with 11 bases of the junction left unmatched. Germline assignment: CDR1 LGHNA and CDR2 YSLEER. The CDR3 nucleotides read TGCGCCAGCAGCCGCGGACCGGGACAGGGAGAAACTGAAGCTTTCTTT. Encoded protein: CASSRGPGQGETEAFF.